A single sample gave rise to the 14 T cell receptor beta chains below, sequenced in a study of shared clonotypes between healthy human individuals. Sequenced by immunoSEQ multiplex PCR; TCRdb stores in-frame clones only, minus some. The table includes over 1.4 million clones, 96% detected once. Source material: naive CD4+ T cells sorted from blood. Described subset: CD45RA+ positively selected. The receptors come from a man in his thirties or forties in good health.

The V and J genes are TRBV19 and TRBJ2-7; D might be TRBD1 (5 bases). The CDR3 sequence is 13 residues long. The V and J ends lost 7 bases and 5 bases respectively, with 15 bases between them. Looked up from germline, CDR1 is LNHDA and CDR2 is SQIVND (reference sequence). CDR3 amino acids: CASKGRQAHEQYF. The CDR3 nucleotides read TGTGCCAGTAAGGGGCGACAAGCCCACGAGCAGTACTTC. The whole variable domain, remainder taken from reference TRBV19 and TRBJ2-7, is DGGITQSPKYLFRKEGQNVTLSCEQNLNHDAMYWYRQDPGQGLRLIYYSQIVNDFQKGDIAEGYSVSREKKESFPLTVTSAQKNPTAFYLCASKGRQAHEQYFGPGTRLTVT.

CDR3 sequence reads: CASSGGLSGMGTDTQYF. CDR3 coding DNA: TGTGCCAGCAGCGGAGGGCTTAGCGGGATGGGCACAGATACGCAGTATTTT. The chain is built from TRBV9 and TRBJ2-3, with 8 bases fitting TRBD2. Per germline, CDR1 SGDLS and CDR2 YYNGEE. The CDR3 runs 17 residues. The V segment lost 3 bases and the J segment 1 base; nucleotides outside the gene matches: 10.

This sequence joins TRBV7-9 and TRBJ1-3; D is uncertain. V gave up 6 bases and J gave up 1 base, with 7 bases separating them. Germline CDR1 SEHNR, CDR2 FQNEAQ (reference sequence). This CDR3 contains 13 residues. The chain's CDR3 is CASRPGSGNTIYF. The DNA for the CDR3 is TGTGCCAGCAGACCCGGGTCTGGAAACACCATATATTTT.

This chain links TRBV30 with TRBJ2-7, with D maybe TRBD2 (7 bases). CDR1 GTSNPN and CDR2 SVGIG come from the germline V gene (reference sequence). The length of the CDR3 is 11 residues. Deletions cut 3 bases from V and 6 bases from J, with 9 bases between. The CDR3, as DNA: TGTGCCTGGAGAAGGGGGGGCGAGCAGTACTTC. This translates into CAWRRGGEQYF.

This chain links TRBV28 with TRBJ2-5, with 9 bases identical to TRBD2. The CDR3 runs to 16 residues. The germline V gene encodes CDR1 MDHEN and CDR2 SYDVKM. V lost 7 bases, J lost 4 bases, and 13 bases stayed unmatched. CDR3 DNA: TGTGCCAGCAACGCTCCGGGCGGGAGGGCAGGAGAGACCCAGTACTTC. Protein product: CASNAPGGRAGETQYF.

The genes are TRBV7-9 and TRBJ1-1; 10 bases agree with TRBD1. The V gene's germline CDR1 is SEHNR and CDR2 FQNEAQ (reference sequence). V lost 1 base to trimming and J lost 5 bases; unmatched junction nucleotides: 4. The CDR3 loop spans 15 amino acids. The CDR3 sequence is CASSLGGQGRTEAFF. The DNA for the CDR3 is TGTGCCAGCAGCTTAGGGGGACAGGGGAGGACTGAAGCTTTCTTT. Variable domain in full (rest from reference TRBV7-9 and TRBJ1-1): DTGVSQNPRHKITKRGQNVTFRCDPISEHNRLYWYRQTLGQGPEFLTYFQNEAQLEKSRLLSDRFSAERPKGSFSTLEIQRTEQGDSAMYLCASSLGGQGRTEAFFGQGTRLTVV.

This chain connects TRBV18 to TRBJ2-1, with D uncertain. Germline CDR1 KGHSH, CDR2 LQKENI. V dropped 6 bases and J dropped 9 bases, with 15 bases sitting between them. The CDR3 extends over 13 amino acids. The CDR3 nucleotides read TGTGCCAGCTCCACCATTGCGGACGCTGAGCAGTTCTTC. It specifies CASSTIADAEQFF.

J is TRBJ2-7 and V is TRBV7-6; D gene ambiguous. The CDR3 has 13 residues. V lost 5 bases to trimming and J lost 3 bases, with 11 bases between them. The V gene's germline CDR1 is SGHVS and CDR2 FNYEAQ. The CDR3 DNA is TGTGCCAGCAGCCCCTCACCGGGCTACGAGCAGTACTTC. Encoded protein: CASSPSPGYEQYF.

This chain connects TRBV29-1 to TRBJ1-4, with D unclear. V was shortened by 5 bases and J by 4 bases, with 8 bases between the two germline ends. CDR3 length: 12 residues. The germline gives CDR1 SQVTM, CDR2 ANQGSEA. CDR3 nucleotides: TGCAGCGTTCTGACGGATAATGAAAAACTGTTTTTT. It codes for CSVLTDNEKLFF.

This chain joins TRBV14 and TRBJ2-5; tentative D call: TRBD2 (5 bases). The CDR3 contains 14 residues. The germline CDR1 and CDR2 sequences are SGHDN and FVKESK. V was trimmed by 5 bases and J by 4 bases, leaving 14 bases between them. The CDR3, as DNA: TGTGCCAGCAGCGAACGCGGGTTGAGAGAGACCCAGTACTTC. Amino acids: CASSERGLRETQYF.

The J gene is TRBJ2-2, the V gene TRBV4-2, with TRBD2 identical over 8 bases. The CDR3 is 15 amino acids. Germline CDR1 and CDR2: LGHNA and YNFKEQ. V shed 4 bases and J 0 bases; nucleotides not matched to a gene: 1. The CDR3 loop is CASSPGLANTGELFF. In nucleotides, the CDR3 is TGTGCCAGCAGCCCGGGACTAGCGAACACCGGGGAGCTGTTTTTT.

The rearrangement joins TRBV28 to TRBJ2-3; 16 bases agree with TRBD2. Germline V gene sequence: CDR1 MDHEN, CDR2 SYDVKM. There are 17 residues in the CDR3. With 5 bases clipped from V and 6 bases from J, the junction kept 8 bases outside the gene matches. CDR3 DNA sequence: TGTGCCAGCAGTGGGACTAGCGGGAGGGCCGAACGGGATACGCAGTATTTT. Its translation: CASSGTSGRAERDTQYF.

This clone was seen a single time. The CDR3 reads CASSFSGTRADTQYF. In DNA form, the CDR3 reads TGCGCCAGCAGCTTCTCCGGGACTAGAGCAGATACGCAGTATTTT. The chain joins TRBV5-1 to TRBJ2-3; TRBD2 matches 8 bases. Germline V gene lookup returns CDR1 SGHRS and CDR2 YFSETQ. The CDR3 runs 15 residues. V lost 2 bases and J lost 4; bases outside the gene matches: 6.

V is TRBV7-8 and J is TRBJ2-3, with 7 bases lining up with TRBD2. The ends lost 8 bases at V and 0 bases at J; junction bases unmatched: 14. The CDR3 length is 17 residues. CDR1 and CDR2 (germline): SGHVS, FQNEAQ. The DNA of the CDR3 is TGTGCCAGCCGCAAACAGAGGGTCGGGGGGAGCACAGATACGCAGTATTTT. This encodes CASRKQRVGGSTDTQYF.